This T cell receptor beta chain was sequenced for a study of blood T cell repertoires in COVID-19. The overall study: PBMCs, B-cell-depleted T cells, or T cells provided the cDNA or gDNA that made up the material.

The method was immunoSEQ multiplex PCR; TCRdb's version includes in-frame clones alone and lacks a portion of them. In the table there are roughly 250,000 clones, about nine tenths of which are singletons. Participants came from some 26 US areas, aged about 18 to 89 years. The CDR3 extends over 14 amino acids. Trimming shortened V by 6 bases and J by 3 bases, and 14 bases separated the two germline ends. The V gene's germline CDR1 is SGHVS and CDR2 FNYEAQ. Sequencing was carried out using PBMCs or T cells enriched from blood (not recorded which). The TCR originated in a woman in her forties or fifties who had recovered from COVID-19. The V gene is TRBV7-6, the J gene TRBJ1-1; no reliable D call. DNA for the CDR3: TGTGCCAGCAGTCCTGAGGGATTTGACACTGAAGCTTTCTTT. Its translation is CASSPEGFDTEAFF.